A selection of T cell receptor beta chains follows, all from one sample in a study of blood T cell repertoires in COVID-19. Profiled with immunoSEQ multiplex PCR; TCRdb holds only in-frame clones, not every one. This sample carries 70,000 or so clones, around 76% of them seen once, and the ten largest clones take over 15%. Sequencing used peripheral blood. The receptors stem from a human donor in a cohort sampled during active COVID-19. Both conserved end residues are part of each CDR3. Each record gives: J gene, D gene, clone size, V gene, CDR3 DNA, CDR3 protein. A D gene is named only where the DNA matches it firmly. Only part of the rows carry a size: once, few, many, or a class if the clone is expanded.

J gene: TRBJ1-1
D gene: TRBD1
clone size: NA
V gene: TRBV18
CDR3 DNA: TGTGCCAGCTCACCCCAGGGGGTGAACACTGAAGCTTTCTTT
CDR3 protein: CASSPQGVNTEAFF

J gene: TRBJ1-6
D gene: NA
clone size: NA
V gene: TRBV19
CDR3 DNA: TGTGCCAGTAACAATCTTCGGACTCGGACACCCCTCCACTTT
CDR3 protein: CASNNLRTRTPLHF

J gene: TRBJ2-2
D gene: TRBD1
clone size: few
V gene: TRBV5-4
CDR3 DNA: TGTGCCAGCAGCCCCTCCGGGACAGGGGTGGCCGGGGAGCTGTTTTTT
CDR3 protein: CASSPSGTGVAGELFF

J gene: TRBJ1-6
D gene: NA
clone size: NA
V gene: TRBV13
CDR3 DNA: TGTGCCAGCAGCCTCTTGGGCCGCAACCATAATTCACCCCTCCACTTT
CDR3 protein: CASSLLGRNHNSPLHF

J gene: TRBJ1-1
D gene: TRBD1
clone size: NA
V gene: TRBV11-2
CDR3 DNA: TGTGCCAGCAGCCGGCCCAGGGGGGACACTGAAGCTTTCTTT
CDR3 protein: CASSRPRGDTEAFF

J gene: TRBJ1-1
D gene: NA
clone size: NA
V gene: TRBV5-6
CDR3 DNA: TGTGCCAGCAGCGCGGACATGAACACTGAAGCTTTCTTT
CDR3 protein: CASSADMNTEAFF

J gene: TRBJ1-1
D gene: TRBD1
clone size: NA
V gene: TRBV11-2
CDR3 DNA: TGTGCCAGCAGCTTAGGGGGGACAGGGAACACTGAAGCTTTCTTT
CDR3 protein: CASSLGGTGNTEAFF

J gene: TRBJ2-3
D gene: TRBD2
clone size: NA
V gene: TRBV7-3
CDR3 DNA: TGTGCCAGCAGCTCCAGTCTAGCGGGGGGGCTTGCAGATACGCAGTATTTT
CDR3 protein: CASSSSLAGGLADTQYF

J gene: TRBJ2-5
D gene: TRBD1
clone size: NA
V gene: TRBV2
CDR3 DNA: TGTGCCAGCAGCAGGGACAGGGGGCGACAAGAGACCCAGTACTTC
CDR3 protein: CASSRDRGRQETQYF

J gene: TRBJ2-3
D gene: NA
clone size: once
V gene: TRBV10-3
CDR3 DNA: TGTGCCATCAGCCGAGAAACAGATACGCAGTATTTT
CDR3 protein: CAISRETDTQYF

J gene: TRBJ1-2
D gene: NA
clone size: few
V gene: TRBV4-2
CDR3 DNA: TGTGCCAGCAGCACCCGGTACGGCTACACCTTC
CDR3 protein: CASSTRYGYTF

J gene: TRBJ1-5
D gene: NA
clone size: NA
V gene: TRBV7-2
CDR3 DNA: TGTGCCAGCAGCTTATCAACGGGGGTGGGTCAGCCCCAGCATTTT
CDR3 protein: CASSLSTGVGQPQHF

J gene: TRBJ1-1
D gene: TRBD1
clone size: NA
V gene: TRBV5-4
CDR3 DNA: TGTGCCAGCGAGACAGGGGGCGGGAACACTGAAGCTTTCTTT
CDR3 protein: CASETGGGNTEAFF

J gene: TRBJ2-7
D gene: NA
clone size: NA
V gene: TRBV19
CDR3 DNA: TGTGCCAGCAAAGTACAGGGAACTTCCTACGAGCAGTACTTC
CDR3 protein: CASKVQGTSYEQYF

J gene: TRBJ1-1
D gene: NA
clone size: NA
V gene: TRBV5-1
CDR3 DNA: TGCGCCAGCACTGGGCAGGCTAACACTGAAGCTTTCTTT
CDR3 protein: CASTGQANTEAFF

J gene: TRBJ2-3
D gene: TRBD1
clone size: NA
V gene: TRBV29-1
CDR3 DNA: TGCAGCGTGACAGGGCCTAGCACAGATACGCAGTATTTT
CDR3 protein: CSVTGPSTDTQYF